The 21 T cell receptor beta chains given below trace back to one sample, sequenced in a study of cytomegalovirus exposure and HLA in healthy donors. PCR amplification relied on 60 Vbeta primers (plus 13 Jbeta primers). The data were produced by immunoSEQ multiplex PCR, yet TCRdb's version contains in-frame clones alone and is incomplete. The sample carries 95,000 to 120,000 clones, about 77% recorded once. Sequences were obtained from PBMCs. The origin of the receptors is a woman aged 25 to 39 in good health and CMV-seropositive.

The rearrangement uses TRBV29-1 and TRBJ1-2; 7 bases are a match to TRBD1. The CDR3 has 11 amino acids. J lost 7 bases, V lost 8 bases, and 7 bases had no gene match. Germline-derived CDR1 and CDR2 are SQVTM and ANQGSEA. The CDR3 coding sequence is TGCAGCACTTTGACAGGGCTTGGCTACACCTTC. Protein sequence: CSTLTGLGYTF.

The rearrangement links TRBV27 to TRBJ1-2; no clear D gene. There are 13 residues in the CDR3. Germline loops: CDR1 MNHEY, CDR2 SMNVEV (reference sequence). Trimming cost V 5 bases and J 7 bases, with 14 bases left between them. The CDR3 bases are TGTGCCAGCAGTCGCTTCAGCGGGGTTGGCTACACCTTC. This sequence encodes CASSRFSGVGYTF.

The chain employs TRBV4-1 and TRBJ2-3; TRBD2 matches 7 bases. Germline V CDR1 and CDR2: MGHRA, YSYEKL. The V and J ends lost 0 bases and 4 bases, in that order; junction bases with no gene match: 7. The CDR3 contains 16 residues. The DNA of the CDR3 is TGCGCCAGCAGCCAAGAGCCATCGGCGGGAGCAGATACGCAGTATTTT. It is translated as CASSQEPSAGADTQYF.

As regards this clone: One end of the junction varies from germline; a read error may be responsible. This rearrangement joins TRBV7-9 to TRBJ1-5, with D possibly matching TRBD1 (6 bases). The germline V gene encodes CDR1 SEHNR and CDR2 FQNEAQ (reference sequence). CDR3 size: 15 residues. The CDR3 spells CSSSLEQGTSQPQHF. The CDR3 coding sequence is TGTTCCAGCAGCTTAGAGCAGGGGACCAGTCAGCCCCAGCATTTT.

This chain joins TRBV6-6 and TRBJ1-2, with D uncertain. This CDR3 has 10 residues. Trimming removed 2 bases at V and 8 bases at J, with 3 bases between. Germline V gene data show CDR1 as MNHNY and CDR2 as SVGAGI (reference sequence). In DNA form, the CDR3 reads TGTGCCAGCAGTTACGAGGGCTACACCTTC. It encodes CASSYEGYTF.

This clone was detected a few times. The chain uses TRBV5-1 and TRBJ2-5, with TRBD1 matching 7 bases. The CDR3 runs 14 residues. After removal of 7 bases from V and 4 bases from J, the junction contained 10 bases not matched to a gene. Germline V gene lookup returns CDR1 SGHRS and CDR2 YFSETQ. The CDR3 here is CASETGNGAETQYF. In DNA, the CDR3 is TGCGCCAGCGAGACAGGGAATGGAGCAGAGACCCAGTACTTC.

J is TRBJ2-6 and V is TRBV29-1, with D hard to call. Germline V gives CDR1 SQVTM, CDR2 ANQGSEA. V lost 5 bases and J lost 0, with 5 bases in between. The CDR3 contains 13 residues. The CDR3 reads CSVPGSGANVLTF. Here the CDR3 DNA reads TGCAGCGTTCCCGGCTCTGGGGCCAACGTCCTGACTTTC.

The rearrangement joins TRBV12-5 to TRBJ1-5; D not resolved. V shed 4 bases and J shed 0 bases, with 13 bases lying between them. Germline CDR1 and CDR2: LGHNT and FRNRAP. This CDR3 spans 16 amino acids. The CDR3 sequence: CASGYLAGYSNQPQHF. The CDR3 coding sequence is TGTGCTAGTGGTTATCTCGCGGGTTATAGCAATCAGCCCCAGCATTTT.

V usage is TRBV7-9 and J usage is TRBJ1-2; TRBD1 matches 7 bases. The CDR3 consists of 17 residues. V lost 6 bases to trimming and J lost 3 bases; unmatched junction nucleotides: 16. Germline-derived CDR1 and CDR2 are SEHNR and FQNEAQ (reference sequence). The CDR3 nucleotides are TGTGCCAGCAGACCCCGGGACAGTCGGAATGGGGACTATGGCTACACCTTC. Its protein is CASRPRDSRNGDYGYTF.

V gene TRBV7-8 combines with J gene TRBJ2-7; 14 bases align to TRBD2. The length of the CDR3 is 17 residues. Germline CDR1 SGHVS, CDR2 FQNEAQ. V gave up 4 bases and J gave up 3 bases; unmatched junction bases: 8. CDR3 DNA: TGTGCCAGCAGCTCGGGACTAGCGGGGGCTTCGCTCTACGAGCAGTACTTC. Its translation: CASSSGLAGASLYEQYF.

In this sample, this clone turned up a few times. The gene calls are TRBV6-5 and TRBJ2-1; tentatively, D is TRBD2 (5 bases). CDR1 and CDR2 (germline): MNHEY, SVGAGI. Trimming removed 2 bases from V and 4 bases from J, with 6 bases in between. The CDR3 loop spans 13 amino acids. Written as DNA, the CDR3 is TGTGCCAGCAGTTACGAGGGATACAATGAGCAGTTCTTC. Its translation is CASSYEGYNEQFF.

The chain links TRBV10-1 to TRBJ1-5; D not certain. V was pared by 0 bases and J by 5 bases, with 2 bases between. CDR1 is WNHNN, CDR2 SYGVQD, per germline (reference sequence). The CDR3 loop spans 12 amino acids. CDR3 DNA sequence: TGCGCCAGCAGTGAGTCCTATCAGCCCCAGCATTTT. Amino acid sequence: CASSESYQPQHF.

The rearrangement uses TRBV9 and TRBJ2-1; no definite D call. Germline CDR1 is SGDLS and CDR2 is YYNGEE. V was clipped by 0 bases and J by 6 bases, with 7 bases between them. The CDR3 runs 13 residues. CDR3 protein: CASSVVDRNEQFF. CDR3 nucleotides: TGTGCCAGCAGCGTAGTAGATCGCAATGAGCAGTTCTTC.

This clone has more than one count but fewer than ten. V gene TRBV19 combines with J gene TRBJ2-4, with a tentative D call TRBD2 (6 bases). Trimming removed 1 base from V and 2 bases from J, with 12 bases in between. Germline V lookup: CDR1 LNHDA, CDR2 SQIVND (reference sequence). The CDR3 consists of 16 residues. The CDR3 DNA follows: TGTGCCAGTAGTATAGTTGGAGGGATGACCAAAAACATTCAGTACTTC. As protein: CASSIVGGMTKNIQYF.

The DNA of the CDR3 is TGCGCCAGCAGCCCACAGGGGGCAGGCAATCAGCCCCAGCATTTT. This translates into CASSPQGAGNQPQHF. The rearrangement links TRBV5-1 to TRBJ1-5; 9 bases are shared with TRBD1. There are 15 residues in the CDR3. Germline V gene lookup returns CDR1 SGHRS and CDR2 YFSETQ. V was pared by 4 bases and J by 2 bases, with 4 bases of the junction left unmatched.

Only a few counts were recorded for this clone. The chain recombines TRBV7-9 with TRBJ1-2, with 7 bases fitting TRBD1. The CDR3 has 12 amino acids. Germline CDR1 reads SEHNR; CDR2 reads FQNEAQ (reference sequence). V gave up 7 bases and J gave up 4 bases; unmatched junction bases: 3. DNA for the CDR3: TGTGCCAGCACCCGGACAGGCTATGGCTACACCTTC. This sequence encodes CASTRTGYGYTF.

This chain links TRBV11-2 with TRBJ2-7, with 7 bases that match TRBD1. Trimming took 1 base from V and 2 from J; bases not matched to a gene: 2. The CDR3 has 14 residues. Germline CDR1 reads SGHAT; CDR2 reads FQNNGV. The CDR3 DNA sequence: TGTGCCAGCAGCTTAGGGACAGGCCCCTACGAGCAGTACTTC. Its translation: CASSLGTGPYEQYF.

The chain couples TRBV7-3 to TRBJ2-2; no firm D call. There are 14 residues in the CDR3. V was shortened by 5 bases and J by 1 base, with 8 bases between the two germline ends. Germline CDR1 SGHTA, CDR2 FQGTGA. In DNA, the CDR3 is TGTGCCAGCAGCCCCAGGCGGAACACCGGGGAGCTGTTTTTT. Amino acids: CASSPRRNTGELFF.

The V gene is TRBV18, the J gene TRBJ2-7, with D possibly TRBD2 on 5 matching bases. Germline CDR1 reads KGHSH; CDR2 reads LQKENI. V was cut by 5 bases and J by 2 bases, with 13 bases left in between. The CDR3 consists of 14 residues. In nucleotides, the CDR3 is TGTGCCAGCTCAAAGGCTAGCCTAACCTACGAGCAGTACTTC. The encoded protein is CASSKASLTYEQYF. Filled out from reference TRBV18 and TRBJ2-7, the complete variable domain reads NAGVMQNPRHLVRRRGQEARLRCSPMKGHSHVYWYRQLPEEGLKFMVYLQKENIIDESGMPKERFSAEFPKEGPSILRIQQVVRGDSAAYFCASSKASLTYEQYFGPGTRLTVT.

This clone appeared a few times. The chain recombines TRBV5-1 with TRBJ2-1; TRBD2 agrees at 9 bases. Germline V gene lookup returns CDR1 SGHRS and CDR2 YFSETQ. The CDR3 consists of 16 residues. V gave up 2 bases and J gave up 7 bases; unmatched junction bases: 10. The CDR3 coding sequence is TGCGCCAGCAGCTTATCAGTAGCGGGAGTGAAAAATGAGCAGTTCTTC. This translates into CASSLSVAGVKNEQFF.

Of note for this clone: A junction boundary mismatches the germline segment, possibly from a read error. The CDR3 sequence is CSSSPPRLENTEAFF. Written as DNA, the CDR3 is TGTTCCAGCAGCCCCCCGCGACTGGAGAACACTGAAGCTTTCTTT. The chain combines TRBV7-9 with TRBJ1-1; D ambiguous. There are 15 residues in the CDR3. Germline CDR1 is SEHNR and CDR2 is FQNEAQ (reference sequence).